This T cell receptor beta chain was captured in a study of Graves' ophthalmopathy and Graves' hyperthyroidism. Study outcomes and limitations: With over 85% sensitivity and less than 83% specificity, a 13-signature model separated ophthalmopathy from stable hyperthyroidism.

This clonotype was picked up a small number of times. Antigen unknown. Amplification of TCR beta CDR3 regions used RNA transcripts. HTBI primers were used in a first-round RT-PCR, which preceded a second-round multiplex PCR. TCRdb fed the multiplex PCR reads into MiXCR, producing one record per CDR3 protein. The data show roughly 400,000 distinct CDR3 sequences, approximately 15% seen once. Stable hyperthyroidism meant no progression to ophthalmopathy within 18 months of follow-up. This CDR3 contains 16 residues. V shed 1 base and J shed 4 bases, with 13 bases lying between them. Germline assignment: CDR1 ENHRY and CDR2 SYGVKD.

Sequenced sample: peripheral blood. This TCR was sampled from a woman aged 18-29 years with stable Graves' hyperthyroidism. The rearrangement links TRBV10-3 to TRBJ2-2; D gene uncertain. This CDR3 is CAISEFNPETTGELFF. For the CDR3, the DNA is TGTGCCATCAGTGAGTTCAACCCGGAAACCACCGGGGAGCTGTTTTTT.